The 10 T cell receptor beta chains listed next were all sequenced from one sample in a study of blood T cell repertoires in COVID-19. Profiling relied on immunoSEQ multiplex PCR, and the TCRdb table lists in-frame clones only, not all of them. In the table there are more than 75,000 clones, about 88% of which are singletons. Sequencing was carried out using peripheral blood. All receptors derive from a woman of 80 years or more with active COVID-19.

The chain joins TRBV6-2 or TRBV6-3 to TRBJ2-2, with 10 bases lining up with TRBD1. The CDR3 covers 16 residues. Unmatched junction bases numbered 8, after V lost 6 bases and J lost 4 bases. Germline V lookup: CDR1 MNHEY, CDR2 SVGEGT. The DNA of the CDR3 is TGTGCCAGCAGCGGAGACAGGGGGCGTCGCACCGGGGAGCTGTTTTTT. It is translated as CASSGDRGRRTGELFF.

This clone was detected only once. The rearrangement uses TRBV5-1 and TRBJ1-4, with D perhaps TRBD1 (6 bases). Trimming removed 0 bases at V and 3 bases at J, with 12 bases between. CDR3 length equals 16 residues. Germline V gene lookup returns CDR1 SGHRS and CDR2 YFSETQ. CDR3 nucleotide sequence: TGCGCCAGCAGCTTGGTGCAGGGGCCATCTAATGAAAAACTGTTTTTT. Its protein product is CASSLVQGPSNEKLFF.

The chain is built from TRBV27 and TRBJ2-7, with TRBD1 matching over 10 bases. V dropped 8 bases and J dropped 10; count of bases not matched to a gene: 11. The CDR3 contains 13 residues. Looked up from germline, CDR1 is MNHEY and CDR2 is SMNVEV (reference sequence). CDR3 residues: CASRRTGGLGQYF. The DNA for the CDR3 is TGTGCCAGCCGCCGGACAGGGGGTTTGGGACAGTACTTC.

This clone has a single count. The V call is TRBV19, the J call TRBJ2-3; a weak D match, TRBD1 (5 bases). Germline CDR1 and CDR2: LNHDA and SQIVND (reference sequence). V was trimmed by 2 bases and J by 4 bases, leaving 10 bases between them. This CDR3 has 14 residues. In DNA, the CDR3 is TGTGCCAGTAGTATAAGTGGGGCACCAGATACGCAGTATTTT. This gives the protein CASSISGAPDTQYF.

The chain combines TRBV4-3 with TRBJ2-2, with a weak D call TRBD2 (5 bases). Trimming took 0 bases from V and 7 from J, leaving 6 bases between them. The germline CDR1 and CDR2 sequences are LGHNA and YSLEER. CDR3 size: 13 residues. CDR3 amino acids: CASSQELVGELFF. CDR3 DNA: TGCGCCAGCAGCCAAGAACTAGTCGGGGAGCTGTTTTTT.

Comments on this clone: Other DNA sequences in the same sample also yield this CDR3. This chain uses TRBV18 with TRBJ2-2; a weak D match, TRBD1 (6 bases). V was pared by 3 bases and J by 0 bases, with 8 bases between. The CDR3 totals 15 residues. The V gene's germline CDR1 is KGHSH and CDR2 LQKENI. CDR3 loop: CASSPRTANTGELFF. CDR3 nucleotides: TGTGCCAGCTCACCGCGGACAGCGAACACCGGGGAGCTGTTTTTT.

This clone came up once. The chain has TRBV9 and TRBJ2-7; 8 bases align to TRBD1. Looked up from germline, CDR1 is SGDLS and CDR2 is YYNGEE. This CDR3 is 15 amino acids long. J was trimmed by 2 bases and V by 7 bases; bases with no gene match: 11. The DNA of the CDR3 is TGTGCCAGCGCTTTGGGGCAGGGGGCAACCTACGAGCAGTACTTC. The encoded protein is CASALGQGATYEQYF.

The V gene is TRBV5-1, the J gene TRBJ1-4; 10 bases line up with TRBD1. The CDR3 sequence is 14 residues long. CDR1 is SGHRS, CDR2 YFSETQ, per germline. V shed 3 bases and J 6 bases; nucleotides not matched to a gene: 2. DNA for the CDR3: TGCGCCAGCAGCTCCGGGACAGGGGATGAAAAACTGTTTTTT. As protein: CASSSGTGDEKLFF.

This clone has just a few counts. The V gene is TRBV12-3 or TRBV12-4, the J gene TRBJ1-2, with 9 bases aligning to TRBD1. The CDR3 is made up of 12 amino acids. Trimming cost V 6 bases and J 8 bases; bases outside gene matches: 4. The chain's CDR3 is CASSGTGRGYTF. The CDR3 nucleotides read TGTGCCAGCAGCGGGACAGGGCGCGGCTACACCTTC.

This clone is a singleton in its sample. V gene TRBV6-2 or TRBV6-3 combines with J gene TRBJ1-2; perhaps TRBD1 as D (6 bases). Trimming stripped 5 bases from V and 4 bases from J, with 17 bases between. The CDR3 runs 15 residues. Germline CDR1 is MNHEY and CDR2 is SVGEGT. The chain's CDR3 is CASSNGLTGIYGYTF. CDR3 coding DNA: TGTGCCAGCAGTAACGGTCTCACAGGGATCTATGGCTACACCTTC.